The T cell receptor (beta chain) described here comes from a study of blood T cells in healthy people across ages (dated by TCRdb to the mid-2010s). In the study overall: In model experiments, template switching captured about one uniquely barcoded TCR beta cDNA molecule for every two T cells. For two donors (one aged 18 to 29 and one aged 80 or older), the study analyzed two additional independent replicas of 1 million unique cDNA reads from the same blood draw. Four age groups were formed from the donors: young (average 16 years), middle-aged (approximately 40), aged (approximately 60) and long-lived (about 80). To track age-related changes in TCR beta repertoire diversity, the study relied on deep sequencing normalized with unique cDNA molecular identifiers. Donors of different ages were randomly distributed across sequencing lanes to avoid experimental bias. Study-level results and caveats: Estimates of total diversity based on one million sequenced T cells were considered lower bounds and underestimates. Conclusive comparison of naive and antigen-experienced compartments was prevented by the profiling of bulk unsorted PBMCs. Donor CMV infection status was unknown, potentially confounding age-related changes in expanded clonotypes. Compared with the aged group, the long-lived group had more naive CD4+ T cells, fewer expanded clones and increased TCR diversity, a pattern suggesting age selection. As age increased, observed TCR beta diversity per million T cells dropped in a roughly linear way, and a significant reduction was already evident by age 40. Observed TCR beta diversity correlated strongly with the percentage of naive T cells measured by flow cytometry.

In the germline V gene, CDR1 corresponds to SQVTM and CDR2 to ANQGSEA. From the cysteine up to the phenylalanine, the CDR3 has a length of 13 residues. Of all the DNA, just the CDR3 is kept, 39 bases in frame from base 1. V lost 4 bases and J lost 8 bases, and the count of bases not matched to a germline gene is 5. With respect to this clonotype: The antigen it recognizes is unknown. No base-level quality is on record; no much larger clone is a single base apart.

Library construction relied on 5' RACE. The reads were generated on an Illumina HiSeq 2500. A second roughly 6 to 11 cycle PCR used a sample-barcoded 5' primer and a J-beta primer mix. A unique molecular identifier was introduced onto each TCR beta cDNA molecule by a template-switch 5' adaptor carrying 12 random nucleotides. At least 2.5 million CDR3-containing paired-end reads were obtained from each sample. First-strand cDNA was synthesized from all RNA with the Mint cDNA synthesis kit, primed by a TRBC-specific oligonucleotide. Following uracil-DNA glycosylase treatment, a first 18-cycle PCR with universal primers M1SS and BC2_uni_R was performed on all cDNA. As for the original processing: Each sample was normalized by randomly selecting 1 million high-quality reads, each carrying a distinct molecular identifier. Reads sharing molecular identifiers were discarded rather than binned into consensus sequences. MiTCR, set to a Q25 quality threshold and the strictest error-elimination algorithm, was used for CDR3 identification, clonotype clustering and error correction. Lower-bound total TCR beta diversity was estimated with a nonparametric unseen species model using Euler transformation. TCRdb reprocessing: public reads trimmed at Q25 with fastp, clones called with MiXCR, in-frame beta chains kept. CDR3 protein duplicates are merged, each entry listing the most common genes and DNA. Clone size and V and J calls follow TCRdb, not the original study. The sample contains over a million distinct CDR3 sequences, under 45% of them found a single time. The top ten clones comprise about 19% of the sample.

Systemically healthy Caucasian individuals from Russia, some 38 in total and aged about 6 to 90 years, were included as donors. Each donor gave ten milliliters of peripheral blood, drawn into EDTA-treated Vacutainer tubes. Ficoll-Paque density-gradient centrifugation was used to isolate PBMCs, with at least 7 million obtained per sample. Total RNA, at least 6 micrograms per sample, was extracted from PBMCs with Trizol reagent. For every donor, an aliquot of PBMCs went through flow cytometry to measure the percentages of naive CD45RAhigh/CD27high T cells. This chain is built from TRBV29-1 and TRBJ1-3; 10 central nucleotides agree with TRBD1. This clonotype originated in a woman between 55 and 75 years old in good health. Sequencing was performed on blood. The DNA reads TGCAGCGTTGGAGGGACAGGGGCAGACACCATATATTTT. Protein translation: CSVGGTGADTIYF.